This TCR beta chain originates from a study of blood T cells in healthy people across ages. This clonotype was counted once. Donors were healthy Caucasian individuals from Russia aged about 6 to 100. A second PCR, run for about 6 to 11 cycles, used a sample-barcoded 5' primer plus a J-beta primer mix. TCRdb redid the calling of the 5' RACE reads with MiXCR, one entry per CDR3 protein. The sample lists 850,000 to 1,000,000 distinct CDR3 sequences; about 48% were seen once. CDR1 and CDR2 from the germline V gene are MGHRA and YSYEKL. V dropped 0 bases and J dropped 4 bases, with 13 bases sitting between them. The CDR3 has 16 residues.

The sequenced material came from blood. The TCR comes from a man aged 25 to 40 in good health. V usage is TRBV4-1 and J usage is TRBJ1-5; D gene unclear. This CDR3 is CASSQDWGFGNQPQHF. The CDR3 bases are TGCGCCAGCAGCCAAGATTGGGGATTCGGGAATCAGCCCCAGCATTTT.